This T cell receptor (beta chain) is drawn from a study of CXCR3-negative and CXCR3-positive naive CD8 T cells. On this clonotype itself: Its antigen is not known.

Whole-study findings and limits: Naive CXCR3-negative cells resembled naive CXCR3-positive cells in TRBV-TRBJ usage; memory cells differed. The level of CXCR3 expression partially decreased after cryopreservation; the majority of assays used fresh PBMCs. CXCR3-expressing naive cells carried TRB CDR3s more hydrophobic than those of CXCR3-negative naive cells.

Naive CD8+ T cells showed a CD45RO-CCR7+CD27+CD95- phenotype. 5' RACE that incorporated UMI labels was used to prepare the TRB cDNA libraries. From the 5' RACE reads, TCRdb lists one entry per CDR3 protein and no DNA. The table gives roughly 7,500 distinct CDR3 sequences; the top ten clones make up roughly 2.2% of it. Germline assignment: CDR1 SEHNR and CDR2 FQNEAQ (reference sequence). The CDR3 sequence is 15 residues long. The V and J genes are TRBV7-9 and TRBJ2-1; TCRdb outputs TRBD1, but without DNA this stays unchecked. The TCR was taken from a human donor in good health. Some clones in this sample may be carry-over from other donors' samples. Specimen: naive CXCR3- CD8+ T cells from blood. This sample's subset: CD45RO-CCR7+CD27+CD95- naive CD8+ T cells lacking CXCR3 (TNR3-). CDR3 in amino acids: CASSLGQGRYNEQFF.